This T cell receptor (beta chain) was found in a study of shared clonotypes between healthy human individuals. Study summary: Used for every donor were three CD4 naive, three CD4 memory, two CD8 naive and one CD8 memory plate. Study-wide findings and caveats: Non-shared clonotypes were found to have lower generation probabilities than the clonotypes that were shared by all four of the sorted-subset donors.

This CDR3 contains 13 residues. V was pared by 3 bases and J by 4 bases, with 10 bases between. The germline V gene encodes CDR1 SGHAT and CDR2 FQNNGV. The repertoire was sequenced with immunoSEQ multiplex PCR; TCRdb's copy has only in-frame clones and lacks some. Of about 2,100,000 clones listed, about 93% were seen once; the top ten hold under 2%. Naivety among CD8 cells was defined by CD45RO negativity and positive CCR7 selection, thereby excluding terminally differentiated effector memory CD45RA+ cells. Turning to this clone: The antigen remains undetermined.

Sequencing was carried out using naive CD8+ T cells from PBMCs. The chain couples TRBV11-2 to TRBJ2-7; no clear D. This clonotype was obtained from a man between 18 and 29 years old in good health. Some clones in this sample may be carry-over from other donors' samples. The CDR3 reads CASSFNGWYEQYF. For the CDR3, the DNA is TGTGCCAGCAGCTTCAATGGGTGGTACGAGCAGTACTTC. The full variable domain, rest sourced from reference TRBV11-2 and TRBJ2-7, is EAGVAQSPRYKIIEKRQSVAFWCNPISGHATLYWYQQILGQGPKLLIQFQNNGVVDDSQLPKDRFSAERLKGVDSTLKIQPAKLEDSAVYLCASSFNGWYEQYFGPGTRLTVT.